The 32 T cell receptor beta chains listed next were all sequenced from one sample in a study of Graves' ophthalmopathy and Graves' hyperthyroidism. From RNA, the CDR3 regions of TCR beta chains were amplified and sequenced. The first-round RT-PCR employed HTBI primers together with the Qiagen OneStep RT-PCR kit. A multiplex PCR was then performed as the second round. Via MiXCR, TCRdb re-called the multiplex PCR reads, giving one row per CDR3 protein. Of 300,000 to 400,000 distinct CDR3 sequences in the sample, roughly a sixth were seen once. Sequenced material: peripheral blood. These receptors all come from an adult woman with stable Graves' hyperthyroidism.

This clonotype was seen ten or more times. This rearrangement joins TRBV5-1 to TRBJ2-2; 8 bases map to TRBD2. This CDR3 contains 18 residues. J lost 5 bases, V lost 2 bases, and 14 bases had no gene match. CDR1 is SGHRS and CDR2 is YFSETQ in the germline V gene. CDR3 loop: CASSLSPSGSTWTGELFF. CDR3 nucleotides: TGCGCCAGCAGCTTATCGCCCAGCGGGAGCACGTGGACCGGGGAGCTGTTTTTT.

This clonotype was counted at least ten times. The genes are TRBV29-1 and TRBJ2-6; perhaps TRBD2 as D (6 bases). Germline values: CDR1 SQVTM, CDR2 ANQGSEA. V lost 4 bases and J lost 2, with 12 bases in between. The CDR3 extends over 15 amino acids. The CDR3 protein is CSVGISGTGANVLTF. The CDR3 coding sequence is TGCAGCGTTGGTATTAGCGGCACTGGGGCCAACGTCCTGACTTTC.

The table lists this clonotype with many counts. The chain uses TRBV6-2 or TRBV6-3 and TRBJ2-7, with 7 bases matching TRBD2. The CDR3 has 15 amino acids. Germline V gene lookup returns CDR1 MNHEY and CDR2 SVGEGT. After removal of 0 bases from V and 2 bases from J, the junction contained 4 bases not matched to a gene. CDR3 loop: CASSYSIGLAYEQYF. CDR3 sequence (DNA): TGTGCCAGCAGTTACTCGATCGGACTAGCCTACGAGCAGTACTTC.

The chain is built from TRBV4-2 and TRBJ1-4; possibly TRBD1 for D (6 bases). Looked up from germline, CDR1 is LGHNA and CDR2 is YNFKEQ. V was pared by 11 bases and J by 8 bases, with 21 bases between. The CDR3 has 14 amino acids. The CDR3 sequence: CAWSVGRGGEKLFF. For the CDR3, the DNA is TGTGCCTGGAGTGTAGGCAGGGGAGGGGAAAAACTGTTTTTT.

Of note for this clonotype: This clone may be a read error of a much larger clone one base away. CDR3 sequence (DNA): TGTGCCAGCAGCTTAGGAGGGACTGTGAGCACCGGGGAGCTGTTTTTT. Translated: CASSLGGTVSTGELFF. The genes are TRBV11-2 and TRBJ2-2; TRBD2 might be the D (6 bases). V lost 1 base and J lost 4, with 13 bases in between. Per the germline V gene, CDR1 is SGHAT and CDR2 is FQNNGV. CDR3 length: 16 residues.

This clonotype showed up many times. This chain uses TRBV20-1 with TRBJ2-5; D is unresolved. Germline V lookup: CDR1 DFQATT, CDR2 SNEGSKA (reference sequence). The ends were cut back, 6 bases at V and 5 bases at J, with 16 bases in the middle. The CDR3 has 13 residues. The CDR3 reads CSAAPRPQETQYF. The CDR3 DNA reads TGCAGTGCAGCCCCCAGACCCCAGGAGACCCAGTACTTC.

This clonotype was counted many times. A much larger clone sits a single nucleotide away, making a read error possible. The chain employs TRBV12-3 or TRBV12-4 and TRBJ1-3, with unresolved D. This CDR3 region has 13 residues. The CDR3 nucleotides read TGTGCCAGCAGTCTAAACTCTGGAAACACCGTATATTTT. Protein sequence: CASSLNSGNTVYF.

This clonotype was detected ten times or more. The chain is built from TRBV28 and TRBJ1-5; 7 bases match TRBD1. From germline, CDR1 is MDHEN and CDR2 SYDVKM. The CDR3 consists of 15 residues. Unmatched junction bases numbered 8, after V lost 4 bases and J lost 5 bases. CDR3 in amino acids: CASSSTGTVYQPQHF. Written as DNA, the CDR3 is TGTGCCAGCAGTTCCACCGGGACAGTTTATCAGCCCCAGCATTTT. The variable domain in full, completed from reference TRBV28 and TRBJ1-5, reads DVKVTQSSRYLVKRTGEKVFLECVQDMDHENMFWYRQDPGLGLRLIYFSYDVKMKEKGDIPEGYSVSREKKERFSLILESASTNQTSMYLCASSSTGTVYQPQHFGDGTRLSIL.

This clonotype was counted many times. The chain carries TRBV19 and TRBJ1-5, with D unresolved. V lost 3 bases and J lost 10, with 25 bases in between. The CDR3 spans 17 residues. Germline-derived CDR1 and CDR2 are LNHDA and SQIVND (reference sequence). The CDR3 nucleotides are TGTGCCAGTAGTATTGAACGGGGAACTAGTTTTCCTTTACCCCAGCATTTT. This gives the protein CASSIERGTSFPLPQHF.

The sample holds many counts of this clonotype. The chain uses TRBV24-1 and TRBJ2-7, with 14 bases matching TRBD2. Germline V gives CDR1 KGHDR, CDR2 SFDVKD. V trimming: 4 bases; J trimming: 4 bases; junction bases outside the gene matches: 2. The CDR3 totals 15 residues. This CDR3 reads CATSDGTSGSYEQYF. The CDR3 coding sequence is TGTGCCACCAGTGACGGGACTAGCGGGAGTTACGAGCAGTACTTC.

There are many counts of this clonotype. The gene calls are TRBV30 and TRBJ1-2; possibly TRBD1 for D (6 bases). V lost 4 bases and J 5 bases, leaving 20 bases between the germline ends. Germline values: CDR1 GTSNPN, CDR2 SVGIG (reference sequence). This CDR3 is 15 amino acids long. CDR3 nucleotides: TGTGCCTGGAACCTTCGCCGGGACACGGTTTATGGCTACACCTTC. Its protein is CAWNLRRDTVYGYTF.

This clonotype was counted at least ten times. The chain recombines TRBV7-9 with TRBJ1-2; D is unclear. CDR1 SEHNR and CDR2 FQNEAQ come from the germline V gene (reference sequence). The germline V and J ends were trimmed by 0 bases and 0 bases, with 8 bases remaining between them. This CDR3 region has 15 residues. CDR3 sequence (DNA): TGTGCCAGCAGCTTAGCACAGAATACTAACTATGGCTACACCTTC. Translated, it gives CASSLAQNTNYGYTF.

This clonotype was counted many times. This chain links TRBV3-1 with TRBJ1-1, with no clear D. The CDR3 runs 13 residues. CDR1 is LGHDT, CDR2 YNNKEL, per germline (reference sequence). Trimming shortened V by 0 bases and J by 5 bases, and 7 bases separated the two germline ends. The CDR3 nucleotides read TGTGCCAGCAGCCAAGATTCGGGGACTGAAGCTTTCTTT. Protein sequence: CASSQDSGTEAFF.

This clonotype has ten or more counts. The chain uses TRBV6-5 and TRBJ1-6, with D uncertain. V lost 0 bases and J lost 6, with 9 bases in between. CDR3 size: 15 residues. Looked up from germline, CDR1 is MNHEY and CDR2 is SVGAGI. CDR3 in amino acids: CASSYSWYGNSPLHF. The DNA of the CDR3 is TGTGCCAGCAGTTACTCGTGGTATGGTAATTCACCCCTCCACTTT.

This clonotype appeared many times. The genes are TRBV12-3 or TRBV12-4 and TRBJ2-5, with D hard to call. The CDR3 spans 15 residues. Trimming pared 2 bases from V and 0 bases from J, leaving 10 bases between. As DNA, the CDR3 is TGTGCCAGCAGTTTAAGTACAGAGTACCAAGAGACCCAGTACTTC. Translated: CASSLSTEYQETQYF.

The sample holds many counts of this clonotype. The V gene is TRBV27, the J gene TRBJ1-5; D might be TRBD1 (5 bases). Germline V gives CDR1 MNHEY, CDR2 SMNVEV (reference sequence). V dropped 5 bases and J dropped 4 bases, with 18 bases sitting between them. The CDR3 length is 16 residues. In nucleotides, the CDR3 is TGTGCCAGCAGTCCCTATGGGGGGAGGGGAAATCAGCCCCAGCATTTT. Translation: CASSPYGGRGNQPQHF.

In its sample, this clonotype was seen a few times. The junction differs from germline at one of its ends, possibly a read error. The V gene is TRBV2, the J gene TRBJ1-6, with 7 bases matching TRBD1. The CDR3 is 16 residues long. Germline V gene data show CDR1 as SNHLY and CDR2 as FYNNEI. The DNA of the CDR3 is TGTGCCAGCAGGGAAAATCACCGGGACAGTAATTCACACCTCCACTTT. Its translation is CASRENHRDSNSHLHF.

This clonotype was picked up one time. The chain joins TRBV29-1 to TRBJ1-2; perhaps TRBD1 as D (6 bases). The V end was cut by 4 bases, the J end by 0 bases, with 12 bases between. The CDR3 extends over 14 amino acids. CDR1 is SQVTM, CDR2 ANQGSEA, per germline. The CDR3 is CSVGDTRANYGYTF. Here the CDR3 DNA reads TGCAGCGTTGGGGACACCAGGGCTAACTATGGCTACACCTTC.

This clonotype was picked up many times. The chain combines TRBV15 with TRBJ2-7; 8 bases line up with TRBD1. Germline V gene data show CDR1 as LNHNV and CDR2 as YYDKDF (reference sequence). With V trimmed by 0 bases and J by 2 bases, 6 bases remained unmatched. The CDR3 totals 16 residues. The CDR3: CATSRERDRLAYEQYF. Written as DNA, the CDR3 is TGTGCCACCAGCAGAGAGAGGGACAGGCTTGCCTACGAGCAGTACTTC.

The DNA of the CDR3 is TGTGCCAGCTCGACAGCCCCCCAAGAGACCCAGTACTTC. This gives the protein CASSTAPQETQYF. This sequence joins TRBV7-9 and TRBJ2-5, with D maybe TRBD1 (5 bases). In germline, CDR1 is SEHNR, CDR2 FQNEAQ (reference sequence). The V gene lost 8 bases and the J gene lost 1 base, with 11 bases spanning the gap. The CDR3 runs to 13 residues.

About this clonotype itself: This may be a read error: a much more frequent sequence differs by one nucleotide. This rearrangement joins TRBV13 to TRBJ1-1; maybe TRBD1 (6 bases). The germline gives CDR1 PRHDT, CDR2 FYEKMQ (reference sequence). CDR3 length: 14 amino acids. The CDR3: CASRMTGKNTEACF. Here the CDR3 DNA reads TGTGCCAGCAGGATGACAGGAAAGAACACTGAAGCTTGCTTT.

This clonotype has a count of ten or more. This chain links TRBV30 with TRBJ1-3, with 8 positions matching TRBD1. This CDR3 is built from 15 residues. Germline V gene data show CDR1 as GTSNPN and CDR2 as SVGIG (reference sequence). The ends lost 5 bases at V and 3 bases at J; junction bases unmatched: 9. CDR3 coding DNA: TGTGCCTGGGATTCAGGGGGCGGTTTTGGAAACACCATATATTTT. Encoded protein: CAWDSGGGFGNTIYF.

This clonotype occurred many times. The chain uses TRBV28 and TRBJ1-2, with D possibly TRBD1 on 5 matching bases. V dropped 8 bases and J dropped 5 bases, with 21 bases sitting between them. Germline CDR1 is MDHEN and CDR2 is SYDVKM. The CDR3 runs to 15 residues. The CDR3 sequence is CASSTEGRGLYGYTF. The CDR3 DNA follows: TGTGCCAGCTCAACAGAGGGGAGAGGCCTATATGGCTACACCTTC.

This clonotype was detected many times. V gene TRBV27 combines with J gene TRBJ2-6; 16 bases align to TRBD2. The CDR3 has 20 amino acids. The V and J ends lost 1 base and 3 bases, in that order; junction bases with no gene match: 6. The V gene's germline CDR1 is MNHEY and CDR2 SMNVEV (reference sequence). The CDR3 DNA reads as TGTGCCAGCAGTTTATGGGGACTAGCGGGAGGGCCGGATGGGGCCAACGTCCTGACTTTC. The encoded protein is CASSLWGLAGGPDGANVLTF.

This clonotype showed up many times. This chain links TRBV28 with TRBJ2-7; unclear D gene. Germline V gene lookup returns CDR1 MDHEN and CDR2 SYDVKM. V gave up 3 bases and J gave up 4 bases, with 13 bases separating them. This CDR3 region has 14 residues. Written as DNA, the CDR3 is TGTGCCAGCAGTTTGTCGGAGTCCCTATACGAGCAGTACTTC. Protein sequence: CASSLSESLYEQYF.

The table lists this clonotype with many counts. The rearrangement uses TRBV12-5 and TRBJ1-2, with TRBD1 matching over 9 bases. The CDR3 loop spans 17 amino acids. The trim removed 4 bases at V and 4 bases at J, leaving 13 bases unmatched. From germline, CDR1 is LGHNT and CDR2 FRNRAP. The chain's CDR3 is CASGSTGTGRSVYGYTF. For the CDR3, the DNA is TGTGCTAGTGGTTCGACCGGGACAGGGCGGTCCGTCTATGGCTACACCTTC.

This clonotype has at least ten counts. This chain links TRBV12-3 or TRBV12-4 with TRBJ2-5; 9 nucleotides agree with TRBD2. The CDR3 is 14 amino acids. Trimming removed 7 bases from V and 4 bases from J; junction bases left unmatched: 7. The CDR3 is CASNVAGVRETQYF. The CDR3 DNA is TGTGCCAGCAATGTAGCGGGAGTCCGAGAGACCCAGTACTTC.

The sample holds many counts of this clonotype. The chain employs TRBV9 and TRBJ2-2, with D unresolved. The CDR3 is 13 residues long. The ends were cut back, 0 bases at V and 9 bases at J, with 9 bases in the middle. Germline loops: CDR1 SGDLS, CDR2 YYNGEE. The CDR3 sequence: CASSVDTLRELFF. Here the CDR3 DNA reads TGTGCCAGCAGCGTAGATACACTCAGGGAGCTGTTTTTT.

This clonotype showed up many times. The chain employs TRBV19 and TRBJ2-6; D unresolved. The germline gives CDR1 LNHDA, CDR2 SQIVND (reference sequence). The CDR3 has 17 residues. Deletions cut 4 bases from V and 0 bases from J, with 13 bases between. In DNA, the CDR3 is TGTGCCAGTAGTAGGGTTACAGAGAGCTCTGGGGCCAACGTCCTGACTTTC. This codes for CASSRVTESSGANVLTF.

Many counts were recorded for this clonotype. The rearrangement links TRBV12-3 or TRBV12-4 to TRBJ1-1; 7 nucleotides align to TRBD1. V was clipped by 8 bases and J by 10 bases; unmatched bases: 7. This CDR3 contains 11 residues. In DNA, the CDR3 is TGTGCCAGCGGGAAGGAGGGGGCAGCTTTCTTT. It specifies CASGKEGAAFF.

This clonotype was seen at least ten times. The J gene is TRBJ2-5, the V gene TRBV28, with 14 positions matching TRBD2. CDR1 MDHEN and CDR2 SYDVKM come from the germline V gene. The CDR3 has 17 residues. V gave up 5 bases and J gave up 5 bases; unmatched junction bases: 10. CDR3 residues: CASSPTPGLAGGETQYF. CDR3 bases: TGTGCCAGCAGTCCAACCCCTGGACTAGCGGGAGGTGAGACCCAGTACTTC.

This clonotype was seen ten or more times. The chain couples TRBV6-1 to TRBJ2-7, with 9 bases aligning to TRBD2. V trimming: 6 bases; J trimming: 2 bases; junction bases outside the gene matches: 5. The CDR3 sequence is 14 residues long. Germline V gives CDR1 MNHNS, CDR2 SASEGT. DNA of the CDR3: TGTGCCAGCAGGCCGGGACTAGCCCCCTACGAGCAGTACTTC. Translating gives CASRPGLAPYEQYF.